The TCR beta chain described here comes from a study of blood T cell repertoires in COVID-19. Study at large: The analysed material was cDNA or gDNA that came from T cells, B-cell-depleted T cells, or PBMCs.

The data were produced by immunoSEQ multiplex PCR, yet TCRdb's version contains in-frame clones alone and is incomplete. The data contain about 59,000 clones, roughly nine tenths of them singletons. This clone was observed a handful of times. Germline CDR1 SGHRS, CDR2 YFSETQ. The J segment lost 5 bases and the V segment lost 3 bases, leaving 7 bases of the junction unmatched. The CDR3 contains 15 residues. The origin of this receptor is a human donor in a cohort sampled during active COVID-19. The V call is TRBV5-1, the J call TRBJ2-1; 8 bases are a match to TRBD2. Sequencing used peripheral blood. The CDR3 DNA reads TGCGCCAGCAGCTCCTTAGCGGGAAGCCACAATGAGCAGTTCTTC. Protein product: CASSSLAGSHNEQFF.